This TCR beta chain stems from a study of T cells in Graves' hyperthyroidism and ophthalmopathy. CDR1 is DFQATT, CDR2 SNEGSKA, per germline (reference sequence). The V and J ends lost 0 bases and 5 bases respectively, with 13 bases between them. This CDR3 comprises 14 residues. The study based diagnoses on clinical symptoms, serum thyroxine and TRAb, thyroid ultrasound and orbital computed tomography. Amplified TCR beta CDR3 regions came from RNA transcripts. The HTBI primer set was used in a first-round RT-PCR of the TCR CDR3. TCRdb re-called the multiplex PCR reads with MiXCR, one entry per CDR3 protein. The table shows about 400,000 distinct CDR3 sequences, with roughly 13% occurring only once. This clonotype was found many times.

The chain carries TRBV20-1 and TRBJ1-1; D call uncertain. The source material was blood. The TCR originated in a man between 45 and 60 years old with Graves' ophthalmopathy. Written as DNA, the CDR3 is TGCAGTGCTAGAGACCCATGGGCCGGGACTGAAGCTTTCTTT. Its protein product is CSARDPWAGTEAFF.